This TCR beta chain was recovered during a study of cytomegalovirus exposure and HLA in healthy donors. A multiplex PCR was run with 60 Vbeta primers and 13 Jbeta primers. TCRdb's table, derived via immunoSEQ multiplex PCR, lists solely in-frame clones and lacks some. This table lists 100,000 to 150,000 clones. V was shortened by 1 base and J by 3 bases, with 4 bases between the two germline ends. Per germline, CDR1 SGHDN and CDR2 FVKESK. This CDR3 contains 12 residues. Sequences were obtained from PBMCs. This chain connects TRBV14 to TRBJ2-7; D uncertain. This clonotype was sampled from a woman in her forties in good health and CMV-seronegative. The CDR3 DNA reads as TGTGCCAGCAGCCAAGCCGGCTACGAGCAGTACTTC. Translating gives CASSQAGYEQYF.